Shown below are 2 T cell receptor beta chains from a single sample sequenced in a study of T cell clonality in common variable immunodeficiency. The protocol was immunoSEQ multiplex PCR, while the TCRdb copy is restricted to in-frame clones and leaves out a portion. Sampling found approximately 40,000 clones, none seen once. What was sequenced was peripheral blood mononuclear cells. Source of these receptors: a person aged 18 to 75 in good health.

This clone was picked up many times. The read ends 3 residues early relative to the CDR3; the germline J gene fills the gap. The chain couples TRBV18 to TRBJ2-3; unclear D gene. Germline V gene data show CDR1 as KGHSH and CDR2 as LQKENI. The CDR3 consists of 12 residues. The sequenced CDR3 bases are TGTGCCAGCTCACCCGGCCTAGACACG. It specifies CASSPGLDT. The complete CDR3 reads CASSPGLDTQYF.

This clone was observed at least ten times. The read comes to an end 3 residues before the CDR3 does, leaving the germline J gene to fill in the end. The gene calls are TRBV6-1 and TRBJ2-7, with D possibly TRBD1 on 5 matching bases. Germline V gene sequence: CDR1 MNHNS, CDR2 SASEGT. V was trimmed by 1 base and J by 0 bases, leaving 7 bases between them. The CDR3 totals 14 residues. The CDR3 bases that were read are TGTGCCAGCAGTGAAGGACAGACCTCCTACGAG. Amino acid sequence: CASSEGQTSYE. Given in full, the CDR3 is CASSEGQTSYEQYF.